Listed below are T cell receptor beta chains from one sample, sequenced in a study of regulatory T cells in long-lasting Graves disease. MiXCR, run by TCRdb on the multiplex PCR reads, gives a single entry per CDR3 protein. The sample contains 400,000 to 500,000 distinct CDR3 sequences, about 16% of which appear only once. These sequences were also reported in another study, on T cells in Graves' hyperthyroidism and ophthalmopathy.

Sequencing was performed on peripheral blood mononuclear cells (PBMCs), taken at new diagnosis, from a patient treated with antithyroid drugs. These receptors were taken from a woman younger than 45 with Graves disease. Both conserved end residues are part of each CDR3. D genes are given only for firm matches. Size is stated for part of the rows, as once, few or many counts, or as a class when the clone is expanded.

v_call: TRBV27
clone_size: many
d_call: NA
j_call: TRBJ2-3
cdr3_aa: CASSFFQGLVDTQYF

v_call: TRBV7-2
clone_size: many
d_call: TRBD2
j_call: TRBJ2-1
cdr3_aa: CASSLAGGSFVGEQFF

v_call: TRBV11-3
clone_size: many
d_call: NA
j_call: TRBJ2-2
cdr3_aa: CASSTGGELFF

v_call: TRBV19
clone_size: few
d_call: NA
j_call: TRBJ2-7
cdr3_aa: CASSRGGGLGDEQYF

v_call: TRBV7-2
clone_size: few
d_call: NA
j_call: TRBJ1-3
cdr3_aa: CASSPAGGGRNTIYF

v_call: TRBV9
clone_size: NA
d_call: NA
j_call: TRBJ1-1
cdr3_aa: CASTRLQDHTEAFF

v_call: TRBV28
clone_size: few
d_call: TRBD2
j_call: TRBJ2-5
cdr3_aa: CASSHLPRTGLAGGETQYF

v_call: TRBV27
clone_size: many
d_call: NA
j_call: TRBJ2-5
cdr3_aa: CASVGAGGETQYF

v_call: TRBV28
clone_size: many
d_call: NA
j_call: TRBJ1-4
cdr3_aa: CASSPRDTDKLFF

v_call: TRBV28
clone_size: many
d_call: NA
j_call: TRBJ1-2
cdr3_aa: CASSLAGAPGGYTF

v_call: TRBV6-5
clone_size: many
d_call: NA
j_call: TRBJ1-5
cdr3_aa: CASSYLDGNQPQHF

v_call: TRBV7-9
clone_size: few
d_call: NA
j_call: TRBJ1-6
cdr3_aa: CASSFWESSYNSPLHF

v_call: TRBV7-2
clone_size: medium-sized
d_call: NA
j_call: TRBJ2-3
cdr3_aa: CASSLTDTQYF

v_call: TRBV27
clone_size: many
d_call: NA
j_call: TRBJ2-1
cdr3_aa: CASSSPGDIIYEQFF

v_call: TRBV2
clone_size: many
d_call: NA
j_call: TRBJ2-7
cdr3_aa: CASSRRGPYEQYF

v_call: TRBV29-1
clone_size: NA
d_call: NA
j_call: TRBJ2-1
cdr3_aa: CSVEVPGPTRTDEQFF

v_call: TRBV7-8
clone_size: many
d_call: TRBD1
j_call: TRBJ1-5
cdr3_aa: CASSTTGGNQPQHF

v_call: TRBV2
clone_size: many
d_call: TRBD1
j_call: TRBJ2-6
cdr3_aa: CASRMGQGAPSGANVLTF

v_call: TRBV12-3/TRBV12-4
clone_size: many
d_call: NA
j_call: TRBJ1-2
cdr3_aa: CANTQSRDTYGYTF

v_call: TRBV20-1
clone_size: NA
d_call: NA
j_call: TRBJ1-1
cdr3_aa: CSARDRFSRRGSMNTEAFF

v_call: TRBV24-1
clone_size: NA
d_call: NA
j_call: TRBJ2-7
cdr3_aa: CATSDSTDSSGEQYF

v_call: TRBV5-1
clone_size: few
d_call: TRBD2
j_call: TRBJ2-5
cdr3_aa: CASSGNAAGSQETQYF

v_call: TRBV5-1
clone_size: NA
d_call: TRBD2
j_call: TRBJ2-1
cdr3_aa: CASSLERDSSYNEQFF

v_call: TRBV20-1
clone_size: NA
d_call: NA
j_call: TRBJ1-3
cdr3_aa: CSADTVTDSGNTIYF

v_call: TRBV28
clone_size: many
d_call: NA
j_call: TRBJ2-6
cdr3_aa: CASRDSTGDSSGANVLTF

v_call: TRBV28
clone_size: many
d_call: TRBD2
j_call: TRBJ2-3
cdr3_aa: CAGSQAGGADTQYF